Shown below are 20 T cell receptor beta chains from a single sample sequenced in a study of T-cell reconstitution after alpha-beta-depleted transplantation in children. Molecular barcoding with unique molecular identifiers was used for the TCRbeta library. TCRdb re-called the PCR reads with MiXCR, one entry per CDR3 protein. The table lists approximately 350,000 distinct CDR3 sequences, about an eighth of them singletons. Here the sequenced sample was PBMCs, taken from the stem cell graft. The origin of the receptors is a human donor who donated a stem cell graft to a child with Fanconi anemia.

This clonotype was counted only a few times. The chain carries TRBV28 and TRBJ2-1; D might be TRBD2 (7 bases). There are 18 residues in the CDR3. Germline CDR1 is MDHEN and CDR2 is SYDVKM. Trimming took off 4 bases at V and 7 bases at J, with 26 bases between the two ends. CDR3 bases: TGTGCCAGCAGTTCGAACGGGGGGCTAGCGGTACCAAGAAATGAGCAGTTCTTC. Its protein product is CASSSNGGLAVPRNEQFF.

This clonotype was observed a handful of times. V is TRBV18 and J is TRBJ1-4; D unclear. V was pared by 0 bases and J by 10 bases, with 9 bases between. Looked up from germline, CDR1 is KGHSH and CDR2 is LQKENI. The CDR3 sequence is 13 residues long. The CDR3 sequence is CASSPPREGKLFF. CDR3 in DNA: TGTGCCAGCTCACCACCGCGGGAGGGAAAACTGTTTTTT.

This clonotype appeared many times. The rearrangement joins TRBV10-2 to TRBJ1-5; tentatively, D is TRBD1 (6 bases). Germline loops: CDR1 WSHSY, CDR2 SAAADI. The CDR3 runs 15 residues. The V end was cut by 4 bases, the J end by 2 bases, with 12 bases between. The CDR3 DNA follows: TGCGCCAGCAGTGCGGTACAGGGAGGCAATCAGCCCCAGCATTTT. As protein: CASSAVQGGNQPQHF.

This chain joins TRBV12-3 or TRBV12-4 and TRBJ2-2; D may correspond to TRBD1 or TRBD2 (5 bases each). V was trimmed by 6 bases and J by 2 bases, leaving 13 bases between them. This CDR3 contains 15 residues. CDR3 sequence: CASRAGTENTGELFF. The CDR3, as DNA: TGTGCCAGCAGGGCCGGGACGGAAAACACCGGGGAGCTGTTTTTT.

This clonotype showed up just a few times. V usage is TRBV7-8 and J usage is TRBJ2-5, with TRBD2 identical over 9 bases. This CDR3 spans 16 amino acids. Losses at the gene ends were 5 bases for V and 1 base for J; bases not matched to a gene: 8. Germline loops: CDR1 SGHVS, CDR2 FQNEAQ. CDR3 in DNA: TGTGCCAGCAGCGATATAGCGGGGGCCTTCCAAGAGACCCAGTACTTC. Amino acids: CASSDIAGAFQETQYF.

This clonotype was observed many times. The rearrangement links TRBV6-2 or TRBV6-3 to TRBJ1-1, with 7 nucleotides matching TRBD1. The CDR3 covers 12 residues. The trim removed 7 bases at V and 3 bases at J, leaving 2 bases unmatched. Germline loops: CDR1 MNHEY, CDR2 SVGEGT. This CDR3 reads CASKTGDTEAFF. The CDR3 nucleotides read TGTGCCAGCAAAACAGGGGACACTGAAGCTTTCTTT.

Many counts were recorded for this clonotype. V is TRBV5-1 and J is TRBJ1-1, with TRBD1 matching over 8 bases. Looked up from germline, CDR1 is SGHRS and CDR2 is YFSETQ. The trim removed 6 bases at V and 5 bases at J, leaving 6 bases unmatched. The CDR3 runs to 13 residues. The CDR3 DNA sequence: TGCGCCAGCAAAGGGACAGGCGGGACTGAAGCTTTCTTT. Amino acids: CASKGTGGTEAFF.

Many counts were recorded for this clonotype. The chain is built from TRBV20-1 and TRBJ2-3, with TRBD2 matching over 9 bases. The CDR3 spans 13 residues. Germline V lookup: CDR1 DFQATT, CDR2 SNEGSKA (reference sequence). Trimming at V came to 7 bases and at J to 2 bases, leaving 4 bases not matched to a gene. Here the CDR3 reads CSGRLAVTDTQYF. CDR3 DNA sequence: TGCAGTGGACGACTAGCGGTCACAGATACGCAGTATTTT.

In its sample, this clonotype was seen a few times. This rearrangement joins TRBV6-1 to TRBJ2-1; 12 nucleotides agree with TRBD1. CDR3 length equals 17 residues. Per germline, CDR1 MNHNS and CDR2 SASEGT. Trimming removed 6 bases from V and 4 bases from J; junction bases left unmatched: 10. CDR3 protein: CASSRRDRGPIYNEQFF. CDR3 in DNA: TGTGCCAGCAGCCGCCGGGACAGGGGGCCGATTTACAATGAGCAGTTCTTC.

The CDR3 nucleotides read TGCGCCAGCAGCTTGGGGGGACTAGCGGACACAGATACGCAGTATTTT. Encoded protein: CASSLGGLADTDTQYF. This chain links TRBV5-1 with TRBJ2-3; 11 bases are shared with TRBD2. V gave up 0 bases and J gave up 2 bases; unmatched junction bases: 2. The germline gives CDR1 SGHRS, CDR2 YFSETQ. The CDR3 has 16 residues.

This clonotype was recorded many times. V gene TRBV10-3 combines with J gene TRBJ2-3; possibly TRBD2 for D (6 bases). This CDR3 spans 15 amino acids. Germline V gives CDR1 ENHRY, CDR2 SYGVKD. With 0 bases removed from V and 0 bases from J, the gap between germline ends came to 7 bases. CDR3 residues: CAISESGTSTDTQYF. The CDR3 nucleotides are TGTGCCATCAGTGAGTCGGGGACTAGCACAGATACGCAGTATTTT.

J is TRBJ2-5 and V is TRBV20-1; unclear D gene. V dropped 3 bases and J dropped 2 bases, with 10 bases sitting between them. Per the germline V gene, CDR1 is DFQATT and CDR2 is SNEGSKA (reference sequence). CDR3 length equals 13 residues. The CDR3 coding sequence is TGCAGTGCTAGCGACGAGTCACAAGAGACCCAGTACTTC. This encodes CSASDESQETQYF.

This clonotype occurred a few times. The J gene is TRBJ2-2, the V gene TRBV12-3 or TRBV12-4; perhaps TRBD1 as D (5 bases). The V end was cut by 3 bases, the J end by 0 bases, with 17 bases between. This CDR3 spans 18 amino acids. CDR3 residues: CASSFKGDSLANTGELFF. The CDR3 DNA follows: TGTGCCAGCAGTTTTAAGGGCGACAGTTTAGCGAACACCGGGGAGCTGTTTTTT.

The rearrangement uses TRBV7-6 and TRBJ2-2; D is uncertain. Germline V gene data show CDR1 as SGHVS and CDR2 as FNYEAQ. V lost 1 base and J lost 2, with 11 bases in between. This CDR3 has 16 residues. CDR3 coding DNA: TGTGCCAGCAGCTTAGATGTACTTCAAAACACCGGGGAGCTGTTTTTT. Translated: CASSLDVLQNTGELFF. Full variable domain (remainder filled in from reference TRBV7-6 and TRBJ2-2): GAGVSQSPRYKVTKRGQDVALRCDPISGHVSLYWYRQALGQGPEFLTYFNYEAQQDKSGLPNDRFSAERPEGSISTLTIQRTEQRDSAMYRCASSLDVLQNTGELFFGEGSRLTVL.

The rearrangement uses TRBV5-6 and TRBJ1-3, with 10 bases aligning to TRBD1. Trimming removed 4 bases from V and 4 bases from J; junction bases left unmatched: 5. Germline CDR1 is SGHDT and CDR2 is YYEEEE. The CDR3 spans 15 residues. CDR3 residues: CASSKDRGRGNTIYF. The CDR3 DNA reads TGTGCCAGCAGCAAAGACAGGGGGCGAGGAAACACCATATATTTT.

J is TRBJ2-3 and V is TRBV5-1; a weak D match, TRBD2 (6 bases). The germline V gene has CDR1 SGHRS and CDR2 YFSETQ. V lost 0 bases, J lost 3 bases, and 17 bases lay in between. There are 17 residues in the CDR3. The CDR3 here is CASSLERQGTVTDTQYF. CDR3 sequence (DNA): TGCGCCAGCAGCTTGGAACGGCAAGGGACTGTAACAGATACGCAGTATTTT.

This clonotype came up many times. The chain has TRBV4-3 and TRBJ2-3; D possibly corresponds to TRBD2 (7 bases). With 0 bases removed from V and 4 bases from J, the gap between germline ends came to 11 bases. The length of the CDR3 is 15 residues. Germline V gives CDR1 LGHNA, CDR2 YSLEER. CDR3 sequence reads: CASSQDSGGSDTQYF. CDR3 DNA: TGCGCCAGCAGCCAAGATTCGGGGGGCTCAGATACGCAGTATTTT.

The genes are TRBV6-2 or TRBV6-3 and TRBJ2-4, with D perhaps TRBD2 (5 bases). The CDR3 is 16 residues long. Trimming cost V 2 bases and J 0 bases, with 11 bases left between them. In germline, CDR1 is MNHEY, CDR2 SVGEGT. This CDR3 is CASSYKGSLAKNIQYF. The CDR3 DNA follows: TGTGCCAGCAGTTACAAAGGGAGTCTAGCCAAAAACATTCAGTACTTC.

This clonotype was seen a few times. The rearrangement uses TRBV7-8 and TRBJ2-7, with D possibly being TRBD1 or TRBD2 (6 bases each). The CDR3 loop spans 14 amino acids. The germline gives CDR1 SGHVS, CDR2 FQNEAQ. Trimming stripped 5 bases from V and 0 bases from J, with 11 bases between. The CDR3 sequence is CASSPRGASYEQYF. DNA of the CDR3: TGTGCCAGCAGCCCTAGGGGGGCCTCCTACGAGCAGTACTTC.

Note on this clonotype: A read error may produce the germline difference seen at one junction end. The chain employs TRBV28 and TRBJ2-3; D is ambiguous. The CDR3 is 15 amino acids. Germline V gene sequence: CDR1 MDHEN, CDR2 SYDVKM. Here the CDR3 DNA reads TGTGCCGGCAGTTTGGGTGGGGTACGGTCAGATACGCAGTATTTT. It encodes CAGSLGGVRSDTQYF.